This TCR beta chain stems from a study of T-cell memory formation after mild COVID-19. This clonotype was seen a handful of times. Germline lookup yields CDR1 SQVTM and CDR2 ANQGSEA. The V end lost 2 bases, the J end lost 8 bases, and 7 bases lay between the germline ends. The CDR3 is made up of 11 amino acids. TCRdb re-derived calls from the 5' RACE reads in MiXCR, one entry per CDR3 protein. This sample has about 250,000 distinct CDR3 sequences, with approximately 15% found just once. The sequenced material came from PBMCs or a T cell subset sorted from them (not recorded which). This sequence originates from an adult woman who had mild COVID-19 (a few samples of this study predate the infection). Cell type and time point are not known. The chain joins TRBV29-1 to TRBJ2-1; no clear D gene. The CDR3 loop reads CSVESTDEQFF. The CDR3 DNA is TGCAGCGTTGAAAGTACGGATGAGCAGTTCTTC.